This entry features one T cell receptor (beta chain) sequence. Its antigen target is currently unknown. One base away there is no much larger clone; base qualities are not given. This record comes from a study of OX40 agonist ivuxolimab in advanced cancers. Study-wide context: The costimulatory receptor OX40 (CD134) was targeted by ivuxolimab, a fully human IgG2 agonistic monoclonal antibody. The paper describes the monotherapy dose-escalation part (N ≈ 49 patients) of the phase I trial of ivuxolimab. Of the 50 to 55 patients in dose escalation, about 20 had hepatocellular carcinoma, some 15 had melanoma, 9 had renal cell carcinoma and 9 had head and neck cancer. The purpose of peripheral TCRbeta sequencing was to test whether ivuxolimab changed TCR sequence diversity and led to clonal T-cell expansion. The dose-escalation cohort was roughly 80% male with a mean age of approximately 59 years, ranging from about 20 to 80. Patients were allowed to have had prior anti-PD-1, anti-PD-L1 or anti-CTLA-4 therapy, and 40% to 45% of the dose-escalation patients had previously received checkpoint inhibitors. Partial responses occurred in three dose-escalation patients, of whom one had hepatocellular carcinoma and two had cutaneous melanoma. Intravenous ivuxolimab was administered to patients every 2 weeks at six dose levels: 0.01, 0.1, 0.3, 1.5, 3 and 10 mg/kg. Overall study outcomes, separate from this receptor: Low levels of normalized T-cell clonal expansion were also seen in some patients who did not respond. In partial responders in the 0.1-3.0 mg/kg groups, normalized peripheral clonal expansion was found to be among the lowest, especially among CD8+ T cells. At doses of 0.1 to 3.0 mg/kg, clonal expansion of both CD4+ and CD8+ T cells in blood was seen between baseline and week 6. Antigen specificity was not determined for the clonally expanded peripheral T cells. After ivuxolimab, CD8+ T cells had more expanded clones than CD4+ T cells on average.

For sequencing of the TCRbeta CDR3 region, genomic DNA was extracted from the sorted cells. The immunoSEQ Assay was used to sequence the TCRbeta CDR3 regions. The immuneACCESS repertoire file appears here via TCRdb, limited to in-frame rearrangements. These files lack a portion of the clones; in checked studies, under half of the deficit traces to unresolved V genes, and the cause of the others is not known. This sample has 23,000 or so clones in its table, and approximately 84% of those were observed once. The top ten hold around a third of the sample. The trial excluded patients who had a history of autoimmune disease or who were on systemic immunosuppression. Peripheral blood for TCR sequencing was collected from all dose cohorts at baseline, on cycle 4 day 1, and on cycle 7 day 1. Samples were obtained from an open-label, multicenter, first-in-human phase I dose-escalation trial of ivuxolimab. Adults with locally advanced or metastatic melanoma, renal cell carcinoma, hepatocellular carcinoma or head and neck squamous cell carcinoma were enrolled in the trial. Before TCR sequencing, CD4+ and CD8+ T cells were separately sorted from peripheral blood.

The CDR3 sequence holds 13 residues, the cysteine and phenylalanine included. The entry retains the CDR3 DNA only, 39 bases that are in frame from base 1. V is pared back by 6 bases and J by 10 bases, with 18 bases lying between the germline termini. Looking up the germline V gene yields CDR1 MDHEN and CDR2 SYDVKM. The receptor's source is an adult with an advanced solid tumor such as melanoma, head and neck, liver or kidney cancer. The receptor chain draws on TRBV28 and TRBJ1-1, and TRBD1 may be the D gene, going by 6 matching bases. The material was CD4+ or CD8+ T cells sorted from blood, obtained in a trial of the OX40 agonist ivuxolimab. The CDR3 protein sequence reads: CASRRLSGAGAFF. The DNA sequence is TGTGCCAGCAGGAGATTGTCGGGGGCCGGAGCTTTCTTT. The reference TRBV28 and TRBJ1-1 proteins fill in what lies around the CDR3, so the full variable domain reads DVKVTQSSRYLVKRTGEKVFLECVQDMDHENMFWYRQDPGLGLRLIYFSYDVKMKEKGDIPEGYSVSREKKERFSLILESASTNQTSMYLCASRRLSGAGAFFGQGTRLTVV.